This T cell receptor (beta chain) was recorded in a study of T cells in Graves' hyperthyroidism and ophthalmopathy. The CDR3 loop spans 15 amino acids. The V gene's germline CDR1 is LNHNV and CDR2 YYDKDF (reference sequence). RNA transcripts provided the source from which TCR beta CDR3 regions were amplified. Primed by the HTBI set, a first-round RT-PCR was run on the TCR CDR3. Each CDR3 protein is one row after TCRdb ran MiXCR on the multiplex PCR reads. The repertoire holds 300,000 to 450,000 distinct CDR3 sequences, with approximately 25% as singletons. The study enrolled patients aged 18 to 65 with newly diagnosed hyperthyroidism of under 2 months' duration. Worth noting for this clonotype: The germline gene is not matched at one end of the junction; a read error may be the cause.

The chain has TRBV15 and TRBJ1-1, with D uncertain. The sample consisted of blood. The receptor was isolated from a man aged 45-65 years with Graves' hyperthyroidism. DNA for the CDR3: TGTGCCACCAGCACCGGACGAAGTTACCTGGCTGAAGCTATCTTT. The encoded protein is CATSTGRSYLAEAIF.